These 6 T cell receptor beta chains originate from one sample sequenced in a study of beta chain features in type 1 diabetes. Their recognized antigens are unknown. General study results and limits: Moderately but significantly shorter TCRB CDR3s were found in Type 1 diabetes patients in all four CD4+ subsets.

The study reverse transcribed the entire isolated RNA, so it sequenced expressed TCRB transcripts. Clones were sequenced by immunoSEQ multiplex PCR, and TCRdb holds only the in-frame ones, with some missing. The table has 640,000 or so clones, roughly 13% seen once. Sequenced input: naive CD4+ T cells from blood. These receptor sequences come from a man between 18 and 35 years old with type 1 diabetes.

This clone was counted only a few times. The chain recombines TRBV2 with TRBJ1-5, with TRBD1 as a possible D gene (6 bases). The CDR3 sequence is 13 residues long. V was shortened by 6 bases and J by 4 bases, with 10 bases between the two germline ends. In germline, CDR1 is SNHLY, CDR2 FYNNEI. The CDR3 sequence: CASSGDTNQPQHF. The CDR3 region has the DNA TGTGCCAGCAGCGGGGACACTAATCAGCCCCAGCATTTT. Combining the CDR3 with reference TRBV2 and TRBJ1-5 gives the whole variable domain EPEVTQTPSHQVTQMGQEVILRCVPISNHLYFYWYRQILGQKVEFLVSFYNNEISEKSEIFDDQFSVERPDGSNFTLKIRSTKLEDSAMYFCASSGDTNQPQHFGDGTRLSIL.

As DNA, the CDR3 is TGTGCCTGGAGTGCAACCTTTAACACTGAAGCTTTCTTT. Residues: CAWSATFNTEAFF. The V gene is TRBV30, the J gene TRBJ1-1; D is uncertain. The V end was cut by 1 base, the J end by 2 bases, with 8 bases between. Germline assignment: CDR1 GTSNPN and CDR2 SVGIG (reference sequence). The CDR3 has 13 residues.

V and J are TRBV18 and TRBJ2-3; 7 bases map to TRBD2. There are 15 residues in the CDR3. V shed 4 bases and J 2 bases; nucleotides not matched to a gene: 6. The V gene's germline CDR1 is KGHSH and CDR2 LQKENI. The CDR3 nucleotides read TGTGCCAGCTCACTGACTAGCTACGCCACAGATACGCAGTATTTT. Translated, it gives CASSLTSYATDTQYF.

This clone occurred a few times. The V gene is TRBV7-8, the J gene TRBJ1-1, with a possible D match to TRBD1 (6 bases). The CDR3 is 13 residues long. Trimming left V 7 bases short and J 1 base short, with 10 bases between. Germline-derived CDR1 and CDR2 are SGHVS and FQNEAQ. The CDR3 loop reads CASTAGQNTEAFF. The CDR3 nucleotides are TGTGCCAGCACGGCGGGACAGAACACTGAAGCTTTCTTT.

This clone appeared a few times. The CDR3 DNA follows: TGCGCCAGCAGCTTTATGGCGGGGGGACAAGAGACCCAGTACTTC. This codes for CASSFMAGGQETQYF. The chain recombines TRBV5-1 with TRBJ2-5, with 8 bases aligning to TRBD2. CDR1 and CDR2 (germline): SGHRS, YFSETQ. Trimming took 2 bases from V and 2 from J; bases not matched to a gene: 5. The length of the CDR3 is 15 residues.

The chain is built from TRBV9 and TRBJ2-5; 7 nucleotides match TRBD1. The CDR3 covers 15 residues. From germline, CDR1 is SGDLS and CDR2 YYNGEE. The ends lost 4 bases at V and 4 bases at J; junction bases unmatched: 10. In DNA, the CDR3 is TGTGCCAGCAGCCTCGGAAGGGGGCGCGGAGAGACCCAGTACTTC. Encoded protein: CASSLGRGRGETQYF. Using reference TRBV9 and TRBJ2-5 for the parts outside the CDR3, the full variable domain is DSGVTQTPKHLITATGQRVTLRCSPRSGDLSVYWYQQSLDQGLQFLIQYYNGEERAKGNILERFSAQQFPDLHSELNLSSLELGDSALYFCASSLGRGRGETQYFGPGTRLLVL.